Listed below are T cell receptor beta chains from one sample, sequenced in a study of control samples from healthy donors and cancer patients. Assay: immunoSEQ multiplex PCR; the TCRdb copy retains only in-frame clones and omits some. The table records roughly 100,000 clones, roughly four fifths of them present only once. Material: blood. These TCRs come from a woman aged 45 to 65 in good health. The CDR3 runs from the conserved cysteine through the conserved F or W. D genes are given only for firm matches. Not every row has a clone size; where given, it reads once, few, many or a size class.

d_gene: TRBD2
v_gene: TRBV3-1/TRBV3-2
abundance: few
len: 17
j_gene: TRBJ2-3
CDR3nt: TGTGCCAGCAGCCAAGATGTGGCGGGGGGCATCACAGATACGCAGTATTTT
CDR3aa: CASSQDVAGGITDTQYF

d_gene: .
v_gene: TRBV10-2
abundance: .
len: 15
j_gene: TRBJ2-2
CDR3nt: TGCGCCAGCAGTGTTCAGGGTATCAGCACCGGGGAGCTGTTTTTT
CDR3aa: CASSVQGISTGELFF

d_gene: TRBD1
v_gene: TRBV7-3
abundance: .
len: 16
j_gene: TRBJ1-2
CDR3nt: TGTGCCAGCAGCTTAGAGGGCCGACAGGGGTTGAGAGGCTACACCTTC
CDR3aa: CASSLEGRQGLRGYTF

d_gene: TRBD1
v_gene: TRBV3-1/TRBV3-2
abundance: .
len: 19
j_gene: TRBJ2-6
CDR3nt: TGTGCCAGCAGCCAAGATGGGACAGGGCTTCTCTCTGGGGCCAACGTCCTGACTTTC
CDR3aa: CASSQDGTGLLSGANVLTF

d_gene: .
v_gene: TRBV11-3
abundance: .
len: 19
j_gene: TRBJ2-1
CDR3nt: TGTGCCAGCACCTTAGGGGGGCTCGGGACTCCCCTATTCTGGAGTGAGCAGTTCTTC
CDR3aa: CASTLGGLGTPLFWSEQFF

d_gene: TRBD1
v_gene: TRBV10-3
abundance: .
len: 13
j_gene: TRBJ2-3
CDR3nt: TGTGCCATTACAGGGGGCCGGGGAGATACGCAGTATTTT
CDR3aa: CAITGGRGDTQYF

d_gene: .
v_gene: TRBV12-3/TRBV12-4
abundance: .
len: 12
j_gene: TRBJ2-1
CDR3nt: TGTGCCAGCAGATACTCAACAACTGGGCAGTTCTTC
CDR3aa: CASRYSTTGQFF

d_gene: .
v_gene: TRBV4-3
abundance: .
len: 15
j_gene: TRBJ2-1
CDR3nt: TGCGCCAGCAGCCAACTCCTAGCAGTCAACAATGAGCAGTTCTTC
CDR3aa: CASSQLLAVNNEQFF

d_gene: .
v_gene: TRBV6-4
abundance: .
len: 11
j_gene: TRBJ1-2
CDR3nt: TGTGCCAGCAGTTCGGGGATTGGCTACACCTTC
CDR3aa: CASSSGIGYTF

d_gene: .
v_gene: TRBV27
abundance: .
len: 14
j_gene: TRBJ2-1
CDR3nt: TGTGCCAGCAGTTACACGCAACTCCGGAATGAGCAGTTCTTC
CDR3aa: CASSYTQLRNEQFF

d_gene: TRBD2
v_gene: TRBV3-1/TRBV3-2
abundance: .
len: 16
j_gene: TRBJ2-2
CDR3nt: TGTGCCAGCAGCCTACTAGCGGGCGATAACACCGGGGAGCTGTTTTTT
CDR3aa: CASSLLAGDNTGELFF

d_gene: TRBD1
v_gene: TRBV7-3
abundance: .
len: 15
j_gene: TRBJ2-2
CDR3nt: TGTGCCAGCAGCCGAGGACAGGGTCGGTCCGGGGAGCTGTTTTTT
CDR3aa: CASSRGQGRSGELFF

d_gene: TRBD1
v_gene: TRBV19
abundance: .
len: 14
j_gene: TRBJ1-5
CDR3nt: TGTGCCAGTAGTCCCAGAACAGGGGGACAGCCCCAGCATTTT
CDR3aa: CASSPRTGGQPQHF

d_gene: TRBD2
v_gene: TRBV5-4
abundance: .
len: 17
j_gene: TRBJ2-1
CDR3nt: TGTGCCAGCAGCCCCCCTGGACTAGCGGGAGTTGACAATGAGCAGTTCTTC
CDR3aa: CASSPPGLAGVDNEQFF

d_gene: TRBD2
v_gene: TRBV6-6
abundance: .
len: 16
j_gene: TRBJ2-1
CDR3nt: TGTGCCAGCAGTTACTCGAGCCAGCGGGAGAAAAATGAGCAGTTCTTC
CDR3aa: CASSYSSQREKNEQFF

d_gene: .
v_gene: TRBV27
abundance: .
len: 15
j_gene: TRBJ1-4
CDR3nt: TGTGCCAGCAGTCCCATAATAGGGGGAGGGGAAAAACTGTTTTTT
CDR3aa: CASSPIIGGGEKLFF

d_gene: .
v_gene: TRBV6-5
abundance: .
len: 11
j_gene: TRBJ2-1
CDR3nt: TGTGCCAGCAGTTATCAGTATGAGCAGTTCTTC
CDR3aa: CASSYQYEQFF

d_gene: .
v_gene: TRBV14
abundance: few
len: 15
j_gene: TRBJ1-1
CDR3nt: TGTGCCAGCAGCCTGGGGGCAGCTATGAACACTGAAGCTTTCTTT
CDR3aa: CASSLGAAMNTEAFF

d_gene: TRBD1
v_gene: TRBV5-1
abundance: .
len: 13
j_gene: TRBJ1-1
CDR3nt: TGCGCCAGCAGCTTGCCCGGGACAGGTGAAGCTTTCTTT
CDR3aa: CASSLPGTGEAFF

d_gene: .
v_gene: TRBV7-9
abundance: .
len: 14
j_gene: TRBJ1-5
CDR3nt: TGTGCCAGCAGCTTAGATAGGCCTGATCAGCCCCAGCATTTT
CDR3aa: CASSLDRPDQPQHF

d_gene: TRBD1
v_gene: TRBV25-1
abundance: .
len: 17
j_gene: TRBJ1-2
CDR3nt: TGTGCCAGCATACCTCCCCTGCACCGGGACAGGGATCGCGGCTACACCTTC
CDR3aa: CASIPPLHRDRDRGYTF

d_gene: .
v_gene: TRBV27
abundance: once
len: 15
j_gene: TRBJ1-1
CDR3nt: TGTGCCAGCAGTTTATCATCGGCAATACACACTGAAGCTTTCTTT
CDR3aa: CASSLSSAIHTEAFF

d_gene: .
v_gene: TRBV6-5
abundance: .
len: 14
j_gene: TRBJ2-3
CDR3nt: TGTGCCAGCAAACTGGTCACCGGAACAGATACGCAGTATTTT
CDR3aa: CASKLVTGTDTQYF

d_gene: .
v_gene: TRBV7-8
abundance: once
len: 14
j_gene: TRBJ1-1
CDR3nt: TGTGCCAGCAGCCAACGGGAGTTCAACACTGAAGCTTTCTTT
CDR3aa: CASSQREFNTEAFF

d_gene: TRBD2
v_gene: TRBV6-5
abundance: .
len: 14
j_gene: TRBJ2-1
CDR3nt: TGTGCCAGCAGTTGGAGCGGGAGAGGGAATGAGCAGTTCTTC
CDR3aa: CASSWSGRGNEQFF

d_gene: .
v_gene: TRBV7-8
abundance: .
len: 18
j_gene: TRBJ1-6
CDR3nt: TGTGCCAGCAGCCGAGATATTATGTCCCCGGGCAGTGATTCACCCCTCCACTTT
CDR3aa: CASSRDIMSPGSDSPLHF

d_gene: .
v_gene: TRBV27
abundance: .
len: 15
j_gene: TRBJ1-6
CDR3nt: TGTGCCAGCTGCCTGGGAATCTCCTATAATTCACCCCTCCACTTT
CDR3aa: CASCLGISYNSPLHF

d_gene: .
v_gene: TRBV5-4
abundance: .
len: 15
j_gene: TRBJ1-3
CDR3nt: TGTGCCAGCAGCTTGGGGGTTTACTCTGGAAACACCATATATTTT
CDR3aa: CASSLGVYSGNTIYF

d_gene: .
v_gene: TRBV6-1
abundance: .
len: 13
j_gene: TRBJ1-2
CDR3nt: TGTGCCAGCAGTGAACTCCCAGGGGAGGGCTACACCTTC
CDR3aa: CASSELPGEGYTF

d_gene: .
v_gene: TRBV28
abundance: .
len: 12
j_gene: TRBJ1-1
CDR3nt: TGTGCCAGCAGTTTTTCGTTTTTGGGCGCTTTCTTT
CDR3aa: CASSFSFLGAFF

d_gene: .
v_gene: TRBV6-5
abundance: .
len: 14
j_gene: TRBJ1-4
CDR3nt: TGTGCCAGCAGCCCGGGTTCACCTAATGAAAAACTGTTTTTT
CDR3aa: CASSPGSPNEKLFF

d_gene: .
v_gene: TRBV12-3/TRBV12-4
abundance: .
len: 11
j_gene: TRBJ1-5
CDR3nt: TGTGCCAGCAGTTTCGGTCGGCCCCAGCATTTT
CDR3aa: CASSFGRPQHF

d_gene: TRBD1
v_gene: TRBV6-2/TRBV6-3
abundance: .
len: 17
j_gene: TRBJ1-6
CDR3nt: TGTGCCAGCAGTTACTCGGCCCGGACAGGGGAAAATTCACCCCTCCACTTT
CDR3aa: CASSYSARTGENSPLHF

d_gene: TRBD1
v_gene: TRBV28
abundance: .
len: 15
j_gene: TRBJ2-3
CDR3nt: TGTGCCAGCAGTTTCGGACAGGGGGCAGCGGATACGCAGTATTTT
CDR3aa: CASSFGQGAADTQYF

d_gene: .
v_gene: TRBV19
abundance: .
len: 14
j_gene: TRBJ1-6
CDR3nt: TGTGCCAGTAGACCTAGTGGAGGGTATTCACCCCTCCACTTT
CDR3aa: CASRPSGGYSPLHF

d_gene: TRBD2
v_gene: TRBV10-3
abundance: .
len: 16
j_gene: TRBJ2-3
CDR3nt: TGTGCCATCAGGGGAGGTGGAGGACTAGCAGCAGATACGCAGTATTTT
CDR3aa: CAIRGGGGLAADTQYF

d_gene: TRBD2
v_gene: TRBV2
abundance: .
len: 14
j_gene: TRBJ2-1
CDR3nt: TGTGCCAGCAGTGTCCTAGCGGAGTACAATGAGCAGTTCTTC
CDR3aa: CASSVLAEYNEQFF

d_gene: .
v_gene: TRBV5-6
abundance: .
len: 13
j_gene: TRBJ1-2
CDR3nt: TGTGCCAGCAGCTTGAACAGGGTGGATGGCTACACCTTC
CDR3aa: CASSLNRVDGYTF

d_gene: .
v_gene: TRBV11-1
abundance: .
len: 11
j_gene: TRBJ2-5
CDR3nt: TGTGCCAGCAGCGATGAAGAGACCCAGTACTTC
CDR3aa: CASSDEETQYF

d_gene: .
v_gene: TRBV29-1
abundance: .
len: 11
j_gene: TRBJ2-7
CDR3nt: TGCAGCGCCGGGACTTCCTACGAGCAGTACTTC
CDR3aa: CSAGTSYEQYF

d_gene: TRBD2
v_gene: TRBV6-1
abundance: .
len: 14
j_gene: TRBJ2-5
CDR3nt: TGTGCCAGCAGTGAACTCGCGGGGGGGCGGGCCCAGTACTTC
CDR3aa: CASSELAGGRAQYF

d_gene: TRBD2
v_gene: TRBV2
abundance: few
len: 15
j_gene: TRBJ2-7
CDR3nt: TGTGCCAGCAGTTTGACTAGCGGGAGTATCTACGAGCAGTACTTC
CDR3aa: CASSLTSGSIYEQYF

d_gene: .
v_gene: TRBV7-2
abundance: .
len: 16
j_gene: TRBJ2-1
CDR3nt: TGTGCCAGCAGCTCCCTAGGGGAAAATGCCTACAATGAGCAGTTCTTC
CDR3aa: CASSSLGENAYNEQFF

d_gene: TRBD2
v_gene: TRBV18
abundance: .
len: 17
j_gene: TRBJ2-1
CDR3nt: TGTGCCAGCTCACAGGGACTAGCGGGAGGGCCGTACAATGAGCAGTTCTTC
CDR3aa: CASSQGLAGGPYNEQFF

d_gene: .
v_gene: TRBV7-9
abundance: .
len: 14
j_gene: TRBJ2-7
CDR3nt: TGTGCCAGCAGCCCCCCGGGGCAGGGAGGCGAGCAGTACTTC
CDR3aa: CASSPPGQGGEQYF

d_gene: .
v_gene: TRBV5-1
abundance: .
len: 14
j_gene: TRBJ2-5
CDR3nt: TGCGCCAGCAGCTTGGAGGCGGGGAAAGAGACCCAGTACTTC
CDR3aa: CASSLEAGKETQYF

d_gene: .
v_gene: TRBV3-1/TRBV3-2
abundance: .
len: 13
j_gene: TRBJ1-5
CDR3nt: TGTGCCAGCAGCCAAGAGTATACCCAGCCCCAGCATTTT
CDR3aa: CASSQEYTQPQHF

d_gene: .
v_gene: TRBV5-1
abundance: .
len: 14
j_gene: TRBJ1-4
CDR3nt: TGCGCCAGCAGCGGGTCGGGGTTTAATGAAAAACTGTTTTTT
CDR3aa: CASSGSGFNEKLFF

d_gene: TRBD1
v_gene: TRBV2
abundance: .
len: 13
j_gene: TRBJ1-2
CDR3nt: TGTGCCGTCCCGGGACAGGGAAACTATGGCTACACCTTC
CDR3aa: CAVPGQGNYGYTF

d_gene: TRBD1
v_gene: TRBV29-1
abundance: .
len: 13
j_gene: TRBJ1-2
CDR3nt: TGCAGCGTTGGGGGACAGGGCGGGCGTGGCTACACCTTC
CDR3aa: CSVGGQGGRGYTF

d_gene: .
v_gene: TRBV25-1
abundance: few
len: 13
j_gene: TRBJ1-1
CDR3nt: TGTGCCAGCAGGAGGGGGGGGGCCACTGAAGCTTTCTTT
CDR3aa: CASRRGGATEAFF

d_gene: TRBD2
v_gene: TRBV19
abundance: .
len: 16
j_gene: TRBJ2-1
CDR3nt: TGTGCCAGTAGTATCCCAGGACTAGCGGGGGGCCGTGAGCAGTTCTTC
CDR3aa: CASSIPGLAGGREQFF

d_gene: TRBD2
v_gene: TRBV30
abundance: few
len: 16
j_gene: TRBJ2-3
CDR3nt: TGTGCCTGGAGTGTATCAGCGGGGGTTTTCACAGATACGCAGTATTTT
CDR3aa: CAWSVSAGVFTDTQYF